Listed below are T cell receptor beta chains from one sample, sequenced in a study of cytotoxic CD8 clonotypes in ibrutinib-treated CLL. Data came from immunoSEQ multiplex PCR; TCRdb stores just in-frame clones and leaves some out. The table has 35,000 to 45,000 clones, nearly 70% seen once; the top ten hold 13%. This specimen was PBMCs, taken after 12 months of ibrutinib treatment. These receptors originate from a human donor with chronic lymphocytic leukemia. CDR3s include the opening cysteine and the closing phenylalanine or tryptophan. A D gene is named only where the DNA matches it firmly. Clone size is shown for a subset of rows, as once, few, many or a class of expanded clone.

>-|TRBV5-4|TRBD2|TRBJ2-7
TGTGCCAGCAGCTTGGGGCTAGCGGGCAGCTCCTACGAGCAGTACTTC
CASSLGLAGSSYEQYF
>few|TRBV6-6|TRBD1|TRBJ1-1
TGTGCCAGCAGTGAGGGACAGCCGAACACTGAAGCTTTCTTT
CASSEGQPNTEAFF
>-|TRBV19|-|TRBJ1-4
TGTGCCAGTAGGCTTGGGACAACTGAAAAACTGTTTTTT
CASRLGTTEKLFF
>-|TRBV11-2|-|TRBJ1-5
TGTGCCAGCAGCACGACGGTGGGGGAGCCCCAGCATTTT
CASSTTVGEPQHF
>-|TRBV9|-|TRBJ2-1
TGTGCCAGCAGCGCCCACCCACTTTACAATGAGCAGTTCTTC
CASSAHPLYNEQFF
>few|TRBV11-2|-|TRBJ2-7
TGTGCCAGCAGCCGTATCCAGACAGCATACGAGCAGTACTTC
CASSRIQTAYEQYF
>-|TRBV12-5|TRBD1|TRBJ2-7
TGTGCTAGTGGCCTGTGTATGACAGGGGAATCTACAGACGAGCAGTACTTC
CASGLCMTGESTDEQYF
>once|TRBV7-9|TRBD1|TRBJ1-2
TGTGCCAGCAGCTCGACCGGGACAGGGGGTGGCTATGGCTACACCTTC
CASSSTGTGGGYGYTF
>-|TRBV27|-|TRBJ1-2
TGTGCCAGCAGTGCCTCAGGGAGAAACTATGGCTACACCTTC
CASSASGRNYGYTF
>-|TRBV28|TRBD2|TRBJ2-7
TGTGCCAGCAGTCCCCCCGGGGTAGCGGGAGCGCAGCAGTACTTC
CASSPPGVAGAQQYF
>-|TRBV29-1|-|TRBJ2-2
TGCAGCGTTGAAGTATCGACCCAGACAGCCTCGAACACCGGGGAGCTGTTTTTT
CSVEVSTQTASNTGELFF
>few|TRBV6-1|-|TRBJ1-2
TGTGCCAGCAGCGACGGGCCGACCCCTTCCTATGGCTACACCTTC
CASSDGPTPSYGYTF
>once|TRBV7-2|TRBD1|TRBJ2-1
TGTGCCAGCAGCCACCCCCGGACAGGGGTTTATAGGGCCTACAATGAGCAGTTCTTC
CASSHPRTGVYRAYNEQFF
>few|TRBV28|TRBD1|TRBJ1-1
TGTGCCAGCAGTTCTCCCTCATCCGGGACAGGGGGTATCGCTGAAGCTTTCTTT
CASSSPSSGTGGIAEAFF
>-|TRBV29-1|-|TRBJ1-1
TGCAGCGTCCTCAGGAACACTGAAGCTTTCTTT
CSVLRNTEAFF
>few|TRBV5-4|-|TRBJ2-3
TGTGCCAGCAGCCCACAGACAACCGCAGATACGCAGTATTTT
CASSPQTTADTQYF
>-|TRBV6-9|TRBD1|TRBJ1-1
TGTGCCAGCAGTTATAGGGAAAGGGACAGGGAAGAGAACACTGAAGCTTTCTTT
CASSYRERDREENTEAFF
>few|TRBV2|-|TRBJ2-7
TGTGCCAGCAGTCCTGACCAGGTTACCTACGAGCAGTACTTC
CASSPDQVTYEQYF
>-|TRBV7-6|-|TRBJ2-3
TGTGCCAGCAGCCCCTCGAAAAGCACAGATACGCAGTATTTT
CASSPSKSTDTQYF
>once|TRBV7-8|TRBD1|TRBJ2-5
TGTGCCAGCAGCACTACGGGACAGCTGGTGACCCAGTACTTC
CASSTTGQLVTQYF
>once|TRBV7-8|-|TRBJ1-2
TGTGCCAGCAGCCCCGTGACAGGCGACTATGGCTACACCTTC
CASSPVTGDYGYTF
>-|TRBV5-1|-|TRBJ1-1
TGCGCCAGCAGACCGGGGGGAGGTGACACTGAAGCTTTCTTT
CASRPGGGDTEAFF
>-|TRBV7-9|-|TRBJ2-2
TGTGCCAGCAGCTTAGCGTCCTTCCAAGAGCTGTTTTTT
CASSLASFQELFF
>-|TRBV11-2|-|TRBJ2-7
TGTGCCAGCAGCTTAGTTCAGGCTACCTACGAGCAGTACTTC
CASSLVQATYEQYF
>-|TRBV5-1|-|TRBJ1-2
TGCGCCAGCAGCTTGGACCCGGGGGTGTATGGCTACACCTTC
CASSLDPGVYGYTF
>-|TRBV4-2|-|TRBJ1-3
TGTGCCAGCAGCCAACTCCAGGTCTCTGGAAACACCATATATTTT
CASSQLQVSGNTIYF
>few|TRBV10-1|-|TRBJ1-3
TGCGCCAGCAGTGAGTCCCACGGGAGGAGAAACACCATATATTTT
CASSESHGRRNTIYF
>-|TRBV7-9|-|TRBJ2-7
TGTGCCAGCAGCGGAGGCAGGGTAACCTACGAGCAGTACTTC
CASSGGRVTYEQYF
>few|TRBV10-1|-|TRBJ2-7
TGCGCCAGCAGTGAGTCGATCACTGGGGGCAGGGGGGCCTACGAGCAGTACTTC
CASSESITGGRGAYEQYF
>-|TRBV19|TRBD1|TRBJ2-3
TGTGCCAGTAGTCTGGGACAGCACACAGATACGCAGTATTTT
CASSLGQHTDTQYF
>-|TRBV10-1|TRBD2|TRBJ2-5
TGCGCCAGCAGTGACCTAGCGGGAGGTCAAGAGACCCAGTACTTC
CASSDLAGGQETQYF
>-|TRBV18|-|TRBJ2-1
TGTGCCAGCTCGTCTCTGCGGGACAGCTCCTACAATGAGCAGTTCTTC
CASSSLRDSSYNEQFF
>-|TRBV14|-|TRBJ1-6
TGTGCCAGCAGCCAAGAACTGGGTAATTCACCCCTCCACTTT
CASSQELGNSPLHF
>-|TRBV18|TRBD2|TRBJ2-5
TGTGCCAGCTCACCCATTCTTCAGCGGGAGGGCCAAAAGACCCAGTACTTC
CASSPILQREGQKTQYF
>-|TRBV25-1|TRBD2|TRBJ2-1
TGTGCCAGCAGTGAGTCCCGGGACTACGACAATGAGCAGTTCTTC
CASSESRDYDNEQFF
>once|TRBV28|-|TRBJ1-5
TGTGCCAGCAGCCGCGGCGGAAGAGGGCCGGATCAGCCCCAGCATTTT
CASSRGGRGPDQPQHF
>-|TRBV5-1|TRBD2|TRBJ2-5
TGCGCCAGCAGCCCCGGGACTAGCGGGAGCGAAACGGAGACCCAGTACTTC
CASSPGTSGSETETQYF
>-|TRBV10-3|TRBD1|TRBJ1-4
TGTGCCATCAATGACAGGGGCCTTAATGAAAAACTGTTTTTT
CAINDRGLNEKLFF
>-|TRBV11-2|-|TRBJ2-3
TGTGCCAGCAGCAACCCGACAGTTCCGAACACAGATACGCAGTATTTT
CASSNPTVPNTDTQYF
>-|TRBV6-6|-|TRBJ1-1
TGTGCCAGCAGTCAGGAAGTATTTAGGGGCACTGAAGCTTTCTTT
CASSQEVFRGTEAFF
>few|TRBV11-1|TRBD1|TRBJ2-7
TGTGCCAGCAGCTCCAGACAGGGGATAACCTACGAGCAGTACTTC
CASSSRQGITYEQYF
>-|TRBV19|-|TRBJ2-2
TGTGCCAGTAGTTCCATGAACACCGGGGAGCTGTTTTTT
CASSSMNTGELFF
>-|TRBV7-9|-|TRBJ2-3
TGTGCCAGCAGCTTAGCGGCCCGAGATACGCAGTATTTT
CASSLAARDTQYF
>-|TRBV6-5|TRBD2|TRBJ2-1
TGTGCCAGCAGTTCCTCCCCGGGACTAGCTTCCAATGAGCAGTTCTTC
CASSSSPGLASNEQFF
>-|TRBV5-4|TRBD2|TRBJ2-7
TGTGCCAGCAGCTTTAGCGGGAGTTTCTACGAGCAGTACTTC
CASSFSGSFYEQYF
>-|TRBV30|-|TRBJ1-3
TGTGCCTGGAGCTCCTGGGACCGTCGGGACACCATATATTTT
CAWSSWDRRDTIYF